Below, 14 T cell receptor beta chains from the same sample are listed, as sequenced in a study of shared T cell receptors in the human thymus. Profiled with immunoSEQ multiplex PCR; TCRdb holds only in-frame clones, not every one. The table lists approximately 490,000 clones, around 78% of them singletons, with about 0.013% in the top ten. The same specimen was also included in a second study, on human thymus T cells.

The sequenced sample was thymocytes. These receptors were taken from a boy under three years old with a congenital heart defect.

The chain has TRBV29-1 and TRBJ2-1, with 9 bases matching TRBD1. The CDR3 loop spans 16 amino acids. The trim removed 6 bases at V and 9 bases at J, leaving 18 bases unmatched. In germline, CDR1 is SQVTM, CDR2 ANQGSEA. CDR3 loop: CSVGTGRPIPGSEQFF. CDR3 DNA: TGCAGCGTGGGGACAGGGCGGCCAATACCGGGGAGTGAGCAGTTCTTC.

The chain combines TRBV15 with TRBJ1-2; 9 positions agree with TRBD1. Germline loops: CDR1 LNHNV, CDR2 YYDKDF (reference sequence). After removal of 5 bases from V and 2 bases from J, the junction contained 12 bases not matched to a gene. CDR3 size: 17 residues. CDR3 loop: CATSHRDRDSSNYGYTF. CDR3 DNA: TGTGCCACCAGCCACCGGGACAGGGATAGTTCGAACTATGGCTACACCTTC.

V and J are TRBV10-3 and TRBJ2-1; tentative D call: TRBD2 (7 bases). Germline loops: CDR1 ENHRY, CDR2 SYGVKD. This CDR3 spans 14 amino acids. V lost 6 bases and J 6 bases, leaving 15 bases between the germline ends. CDR3 loop: CAISGEGGANEQFF. CDR3 DNA: TGTGCCATCAGCGGGGAGGGGGGGGCCAATGAGCAGTTCTTC.

The CDR3: CASSLVPGGIRNTIYF. The DNA for the CDR3 is TGCGCCAGCAGCTTGGTTCCAGGGGGGATTAGAAACACCATATATTTT. The chain joins TRBV5-1 to TRBJ1-3; 7 bases match TRBD1. The CDR3 sequence is 16 residues long. The germline gives CDR1 SGHRS, CDR2 YFSETQ. With V trimmed by 0 bases and J by 5 bases, 8 bases remained unmatched.

The chain links TRBV19 to TRBJ1-1, with D perhaps TRBD1 (5 bases). Germline V gives CDR1 LNHDA, CDR2 SQIVND (reference sequence). Between the trimmed V and J ends, which lost 7 bases and 2 bases, there was a span of 17 bases. The CDR3 consists of 15 residues. In DNA form, the CDR3 reads TGTGCCAGTACCATGGGACTCTACTCCAACACTGAAGCTTTCTTT. Translated, it gives CASTMGLYSNTEAFF.

The V gene is TRBV13, the J gene TRBJ2-1, with D perhaps matching TRBD2 (6 bases). The CDR3 spans 18 residues. Germline-derived CDR1 and CDR2 are PRHDT and FYEKMQ (reference sequence). The V gene lost 5 bases and the J gene lost 0 bases, with 20 bases spanning the gap. This CDR3 is CASSPPAERASSYNEQFF. The CDR3 DNA follows: TGTGCCAGCAGCCCGCCCGCTGAGCGGGCGAGCTCCTACAATGAGCAGTTCTTC. Full variable domain (outside the CDR3, taken from reference TRBV13 and TRBJ2-1): AAGVIQSPRHLIKEKRETATLKCYPIPRHDTVYWYQQGPGQDPQFLISFYEKMQSDKGSIPDRFSAQQFSDYHSELNMSSLELGDSALYFCASSPPAERASSYNEQFFGPGTRLTVL.

The chain couples TRBV6-5 to TRBJ2-1; D remains unclear. The CDR3 covers 16 residues. Germline V gene lookup returns CDR1 MNHEY and CDR2 SVGAGI. Trimming removed 0 bases at V and 7 bases at J, with 16 bases between. CDR3 DNA: TGTGCCAGCAGTTACTCACGACTCCTCTATCGGAATGAGCAGTTCTTC. Its translation: CASSYSRLLYRNEQFF.

This clone was detected a few times. The chain links TRBV19 to TRBJ1-5; D unclear. Germline V lookup: CDR1 LNHDA, CDR2 SQIVND (reference sequence). The CDR3 is 13 residues long. Between the trimmed V and J ends, which lost 3 bases and 5 bases, there was a span of 8 bases. CDR3 in DNA: TGTGCCAGTAGTATCTCCCGGGATCAGCCCCAGCATTTT. Translating it yields CASSISRDQPQHF.

This clone showed up just a few times. The chain couples TRBV27 to TRBJ1-1, with 9 bases aligning to TRBD1. CDR3 length: 17 residues. The V gene end was trimmed by 6 bases and the J gene end by 1 base; junction bases not matched to a gene: 12. CDR1 is MNHEY and CDR2 is SMNVEV in the germline V gene (reference sequence). The CDR3 region is CASRGTGLVSKNTEAFF. DNA of the CDR3: TGTGCCAGCAGAGGGACAGGGTTGGTATCGAAGAACACTGAAGCTTTCTTT.

The chain uses TRBV11-2 and TRBJ1-2; D possibly corresponds to TRBD1 (5 bases). V was clipped by 5 bases and J by 7 bases, with 11 bases between them. Per germline, CDR1 SGHAT and CDR2 FQNNGV. The CDR3 runs 12 residues. This chain's CDR3 is CASSPSRGGYTF. The CDR3, as DNA: TGTGCCAGCAGCCCTTCTAGGGGTGGCTACACCTTC.

The chain links TRBV28 to TRBJ2-5; a possible D gene is TRBD1 (5 bases). The assigned J gene may be wrong: the sequence end matches TRBJ2-7 better. The germline V gene has CDR1 MDHEN and CDR2 SYDVKM. CDR3 size: 15 residues. CDR3 sequence reads: CASTPPYGRRGEQYF. For the CDR3, the DNA is TGTGCCAGCACCCCTCCCTACGGCCGAAGGGGCGAGCAGTACTTC.

V gene TRBV7-9 combines with J gene TRBJ1-4; D call uncertain. The CDR3 length is 15 residues. From germline, CDR1 is SEHNR and CDR2 FQNEAQ (reference sequence). V gave up 6 bases and J gave up 2 bases, with 13 bases separating them. CDR3 sequence: CASSVAGATNEKLFF. The CDR3 DNA reads as TGTGCCAGCAGTGTCGCGGGAGCCACTAATGAAAAACTGTTTTTT.

With regard to this clone: The sample contains more than one DNA sequence encoding this CDR3. The rearrangement joins TRBV29-1 to TRBJ2-7; 8 positions match TRBD2. This CDR3 has 13 amino acids. From germline, CDR1 is SQVTM and CDR2 ANQGSEA. The J segment lost 1 base and the V segment lost 3 bases, leaving 2 bases of the junction unmatched. In DNA, the CDR3 is TGCAGCGTTGAGGCTAGCGGGTCCTACGAGCAGTACTTC. It yields the protein CSVEASGSYEQYF.

In this sample, this clone turned up once. The rearrangement uses TRBV6-5 and TRBJ2-1, with a weak D call TRBD2 (5 bases). Trimming pared 6 bases from V and 1 base from J, leaving 13 bases between. Germline CDR1 reads MNHEY; CDR2 reads SVGAGI. This CDR3 has 15 residues. CDR3 coding DNA: TGTGCCAGCAGGGGCGGGTTGGGTTCCTACAATGAGCAGTTCTTC. Protein: CASRGGLGSYNEQFF.